This record looks at one T cell receptor (beta chain) sequence and its context. This clonotype is identified as medium-sized (0.01 to 0.1%). Its recognized antigen is unknown. No much larger clone exists at a distance of one base, and base qualities are not known. This beta chain slipped into a library made for alpha chains as a stray read, so its size is not meaningful. What this sample's time point label stands for: sample taken at primary tumor resection. Donors were some 67 patients with early-stage, untreated non-small cell lung cancer from the lung TRACERx cohort. For TCR sequencing, whole RNA was extracted from tumor and nontumor lung tissue, or from cryopreserved PBMC samples, and no cell sorting was done. Only patients for whom sufficient RNA was available from at least two tumor regions were selected for TCR sequencing. Before being selected, tumor and adjacent nontumor lung specimens were reviewed by a lung pathologist.

The sample comes from a study of spatial heterogeneity in lung cancer (dated by TCRdb to the late 2010s). Background for the entire study: More beta-chain than alpha-chain transcripts were consistently detected, likely reflecting higher beta-chain transcript abundance. In the raw uncorrected reads, each unique combination of TCR and UMI appeared more than ten times on average. Both alpha and beta chains were TCR-sequenced in samples taken at surgery, namely 220 tumor regions, fewer than 80 matched nontumor lung samples and about 54 PBMC samples. TCR transcript counts in tumor regions correlated strongly with a T cell transcriptional module score from matched bulk RNA-seq. In non-small cell lung cancer, the study quantitatively compared TCR alpha and beta repertoires across several tumor regions, matched nontumor lung, and blood. The study linked features of the TCR repertoire to counts of nonsynonymous mutations, which were determined by whole-exome sequencing of tumor tissue. Overall study outcomes, separate from this receptor: Counts of ubiquitous and regional expanded TCRs were found to correlate with counts of ubiquitous and regional nonsynonymous mutations, respectively. Estimated TCR-seq coverage of tumor T cells was only roughly 7.3% for alpha chains and roughly 12% for beta chains. Confirming at a functional level the hypothesis that regional TCRs recognize regional mutations was considered to require additional single-cell paired TCR alpha and beta sequencing. The tumor nonsynonymous mutation count correlated with the number of expanded intratumoral alpha and beta TCRs.

Library prep was done by 5' RACE. The sequencing machine was a NextSeq 500. In the TCR library protocol, a unique molecular identifier was attached to each TCR cDNA molecule so that PCR and sequencing errors could be corrected. The authors' pipeline ran thus. TCR identification, UMI-based error correction and CDR3 extraction were performed with Decombinator tools. TCRs above a frequency of 2 per 1,000, corresponding to the top 1% of the tumor frequency distribution, were defined as expanded. Expanded tumor TCRs statistically deemed absent (corrected P<0.05) from at least one tumor region were classed as regional, and all other expanded tumor TCRs were classed as ubiquitous. Renyi diversity was computed with the R vegan package after each repertoire had been subsampled 100 times to 5,000 TCRs. CDR3 similarity networks were built from amino acid triplet string-kernel similarity, with CDR3s being connected when pairwise similarity was above 0.82. TCRdb's own reprocessing of the public reads used fastp at Q25 and MiXCR and kept productive beta chains. CDR3 protein sequences are deduplicated, and each keeps its most common genes and DNA. These V and J calls rely on TCRdb rather than the paper's analysis. The sample records 5,500 to 8,000 distinct CDR3 sequences, approximately 14% of which are singletons. Clones ranked in the top ten supply 8% to 10% of the sample.

Sequencing used lung tumor tissue, obtained at surgery. The source of this sequence is a male donor with early-stage non-small cell lung cancer.

The CDR3 reads as follows: CASWEASYEQYF. The DNA sequence is as follows: TGTGCCAGCTGGGAAGCCTCCTACGAGCAGTACTTC. This receptor chain uses TRBV2 and TRBJ2-7; the D gene remains uncertain. The germline V gene supplies CDR1 SNHLY and CDR2 FYNNEI. The CDR3 sequence holds 12 residues, the cysteine and phenylalanine included. Only the CDR3 DNA is retained, 36 bases long and in frame from the first base. The V and J ends are trimmed by 8 bases and 0 bases, leaving 8 bases between them.